What follows are 19 T cell receptor beta chains derived from one specimen sequenced in a study of T cells after yellow fever vaccination (dated by TCRdb to 2018 to 2020). Receptor amplification or capture employed 5' RACE. Instrument used: Illumina HiSeq 2500. TCRdb redid the processing of the public reads, applying fastp at Q25 and MiXCR, and retained in-frame beta chains. Rows are unified per CDR3 protein, each entry keeping the most common DNA and genes. The sample profile shows 500,000 to 650,000 distinct CDR3 sequences; roughly 17% of them were found once. 17% of the sample rests with the top ten. The treatment or condition label of this sample denotes: live attenuated yellow fever vaccine strain. The sequenced sample was PBMCs, obtained roughly 5 days after the first yellow fever vaccination. The receptors stem from a man between 18 and 29 years old who received the YFV17D yellow fever vaccine.

This clonotype appeared a few times. V gene TRBV6-5 combines with J gene TRBJ1-3; D uncertain. Germline CDR1 MNHEY, CDR2 SVGAGI. With 0 bases removed from V and 0 bases from J, the gap between germline ends came to 15 bases. The CDR3 sequence is 18 residues long. The CDR3 protein is CASSYSTSAATSGNTIYF. The DNA of the CDR3 is TGTGCCAGCAGTTACTCGACATCCGCGGCAACCTCTGGAAACACCATATATTTT.

The chain uses TRBV27 and TRBJ1-1; possibly TRBD1 for D (5 bases). Germline V CDR1 and CDR2: MNHEY, SMNVEV (reference sequence). The CDR3 runs to 15 residues. V dropped 2 bases and J dropped 1 base, with 11 bases sitting between them. In nucleotides, the CDR3 is TGTGCCAGCAGTTTAGGGAGGGGTAGGAACACTGAAGCTTTCTTT. This gives the protein CASSLGRGRNTEAFF.

This clonotype was observed a few times. This rearrangement joins TRBV11-2 to TRBJ2-7, with D possibly being TRBD1 (5 bases). There are 11 residues in the CDR3. The germline V and J ends were trimmed by 7 bases and 6 bases, with 10 bases remaining between them. Germline-derived CDR1 and CDR2 are SGHAT and FQNNGV. CDR3 in DNA: TGTGCCAGCACCGCAGGGTCCGAGCAGTACTTC. Its translation is CASTAGSEQYF.

V usage is TRBV12-3 or TRBV12-4 and J usage is TRBJ1-6; 10 bases match TRBD1. This CDR3 comprises 13 residues. Losses at the gene ends were 6 bases for V and 9 bases for J; bases not matched to a gene: 2. The CDR3 DNA is TGTGCCAGCAGCGGGACAGGGGTTTCACCCCTCCACTTT. Its protein product is CASSGTGVSPLHF.

This clonotype has just a few counts. The V and J genes are TRBV7-9 and TRBJ1-2; TRBD1 matches 7 bases. Germline loops: CDR1 SEHNR, CDR2 FQNEAQ (reference sequence). The CDR3 runs to 14 residues. Trimming took 5 bases from V and 4 from J; bases not matched to a gene: 7. CDR3 residues: CASSRPGQLYGYTF. Here the CDR3 DNA reads TGTGCCAGCAGCAGACCGGGACAGCTCTATGGCTACACCTTC.

V and J are TRBV7-2 and TRBJ2-7, with a possible D match to TRBD1 (5 bases). Trimming took off 5 bases at V and 4 bases at J, with 9 bases between the two ends. CDR3 length: 12 residues. Germline V gene data show CDR1 as SGHTA and CDR2 as FQGNSA. CDR3 DNA sequence: TGTGCCAGCAGCCAGAGACAGTACGAGCAGTACTTC. Encoded protein: CASSQRQYEQYF.

The CDR3 nucleotides read TGTGCCAGCAGTTACATGACAGCAAAAGGCTACACCTTC. Translated, it gives CASSYMTAKGYTF. V usage is TRBV6-5 and J usage is TRBJ1-2; possibly TRBD1 for D (5 bases). CDR3 length: 13 amino acids. Germline V gene data show CDR1 as MNHEY and CDR2 as SVGAGI. V dropped 2 bases and J dropped 8 bases, with 12 bases sitting between them.

This clonotype has only a few counts. This chain uses TRBV7-2 with TRBJ2-7; unclear D gene. This CDR3 comprises 15 residues. Germline V gene data show CDR1 as SGHTA and CDR2 as FQGNSA. The germline V and J ends were trimmed by 5 bases and 1 base, with 15 bases remaining between them. The CDR3 DNA is TGTGCCAGCAGCCCGGACCTCGTGTCTTCCTACGAGCAGTACGTC. Amino acids: CASSPDLVSSYEQYV.

In this sample, this clonotype turned up many times. This rearrangement joins TRBV20-1 to TRBJ1-1; D remains unclear. CDR1 and CDR2 from the germline V gene are DFQATT and SNEGSKA (reference sequence). V was pared by 3 bases and J by 1 base, with 3 bases between. This CDR3 comprises 11 residues. CDR3 DNA sequence: TGCAGTGCTAGCAGGAACACTGAAGCTTTCTTT. Residues: CSASRNTEAFF.

This rearrangement joins TRBV6-1 to TRBJ2-2, with 9 bases lining up with TRBD2. Germline V CDR1 and CDR2: MNHNS, SASEGT. J was trimmed by 2 bases and V by 6 bases; bases with no gene match: 7. This CDR3 is built from 16 residues. In nucleotides, the CDR3 is TGTGCCAGCAGGAGCCGACTAGCGGCTAACACCGGGGAGCTGTTTTTT. Translated, it gives CASRSRLAANTGELFF.

The chain combines TRBV27 with TRBJ2-1, with TRBD2 matching 13 bases. This CDR3 region has 15 residues. Germline assignment: CDR1 MNHEY and CDR2 SMNVEV (reference sequence). With V trimmed by 2 bases and J by 10 bases, 5 bases remained unmatched. The CDR3 sequence: CASSLPGLAGTEQFF. CDR3 coding DNA: TGTGCCAGCAGTTTACCGGGACTAGCGGGGACAGAGCAGTTCTTC.

J is TRBJ2-5 and V is TRBV7-9; TRBD1 agrees at 9 bases. The CDR3 has 15 residues. With V trimmed by 5 bases and J by 1 base, 5 bases remained unmatched. In germline, CDR1 is SEHNR, CDR2 FQNEAQ (reference sequence). The CDR3 is CASSPGQGIQETQYF. In DNA, the CDR3 is TGTGCCAGCAGCCCGGGACAGGGCATCCAAGAGACCCAGTACTTC.

V gene TRBV7-9 combines with J gene TRBJ2-7; D uncertain. CDR1 SEHNR and CDR2 FQNEAQ come from the germline V gene (reference sequence). CDR3 length equals 14 residues. Trimming removed 3 bases at V and 2 bases at J, with 11 bases between. The CDR3 DNA reads TGTGCCAGCAGCTTCTCCAGCACGGCCTACGAGCAGTACGTC. It is translated as CASSFSSTAYEQYV.

A word on this clonotype: The junction and the germline gene differ at one end; a read error may be behind it. This chain's CDR3 is CVSSFQGLGTGELFF. CDR3 nucleotide sequence: TGTGTCAGCAGTTTTCAGGGCTTGGGCACCGGGGAGCTGTTTTTT. V is TRBV6-5 and J is TRBJ2-2; the D gene is possibly TRBD1 (5 bases). Germline CDR1 is MNHEY and CDR2 is SVGAGI. The CDR3 is made up of 15 amino acids.

This clonotype came up a few times. This chain joins TRBV5-1 and TRBJ1-1; tentative D call: TRBD1 (6 bases). Germline-derived CDR1 and CDR2 are SGHRS and YFSETQ. CDR3 length: 14 amino acids. With 3 bases removed from V and 7 bases from J, the gap between germline ends came to 16 bases. The CDR3 DNA sequence: TGCGCCAGCAGCTCAACACAGGGAGGGCTTGAAGCTTTCTTT. Amino acids: CASSSTQGGLEAFF.

This clonotype was recorded a few times. V and J are TRBV6-2 or TRBV6-3 and TRBJ2-7; 11 bases map to TRBD1. The CDR3 is made up of 20 amino acids. J gave up 6 bases and V 5 bases, and 24 bases lay outside the gene matches. Germline-derived CDR1 and CDR2 are MNHEY and SVGEGT. The CDR3 DNA sequence: TGTGCCAGCAGTATTTCCGGGACAGGGGGTAGCGGGGCCCCCGGGTTCGAGCAGTACTTC. This encodes CASSISGTGGSGAPGFEQYF.

This clonotype was detected only a few times. CDR3 sequence: CASSQGDRPRDTEAFF. CDR3 coding DNA: TGTGCCAGCAGCCAAGGGGACAGGCCCCGGGACACTGAAGCTTTCTTT. This rearrangement joins TRBV14 to TRBJ1-1; 8 bases line up with TRBD1. CDR3 length: 16 amino acids. The J segment lost 3 bases and the V segment lost 1 base, leaving 7 bases of the junction unmatched. Germline CDR1 SGHDN, CDR2 FVKESK.

The chain combines TRBV5-6 with TRBJ2-7; D unresolved. This CDR3 has 13 amino acids. Looked up from germline, CDR1 is SGHDT and CDR2 is YYEEEE. The V and J ends lost 0 bases and 3 bases respectively, with 7 bases between them. The CDR3 reads CASSLVDGYEQYV. The CDR3, as DNA: TGTGCCAGCAGCTTGGTGGACGGCTACGAGCAGTACGTC.

This clonotype was picked up a small number of times. Here the CDR3 reads CASSPGTNIGETQYF. CDR3 DNA sequence: TGTGCCAGCTCACCAGGGACAAATATAGGAGAGACCCAGTACTTC. This chain links TRBV18 with TRBJ2-5, with D perhaps matching TRBD1 (6 bases). V lost 2 bases, J lost 4 bases, and 14 bases lay in between. Germline CDR1 and CDR2: KGHSH and LQKENI. The CDR3 sequence is 15 residues long.